These 21 T cell receptor beta chains were all obtained from the same sample, sequenced in a study of cytomegalovirus exposure and HLA in healthy donors. Profiled with immunoSEQ multiplex PCR; TCRdb holds only in-frame clones, not every one. The table shows around 200,000 clones, with about four fifths occurring only once. The sequenced sample was PBMCs. The receptors were sampled from a woman between 18 and 29 years old in good health and CMV-seropositive.

This chain connects TRBV10-3 to TRBJ1-1; tentatively, D is TRBD1 (5 bases). The CDR3 has 13 amino acids. CDR1 and CDR2 from the germline V gene are ENHRY and SYGVKD. V was trimmed by 4 bases and J by 4 bases, leaving 10 bases between them. The DNA for the CDR3 is TGTGCCATCAGTGCCCAGGGTGCCACTGAAGCTTTCTTT. Amino acid sequence: CAISAQGATEAFF.

The chain employs TRBV6-1 and TRBJ1-2; TRBD1 matches at 7 bases. V dropped 8 bases and J dropped 0; count of bases not matched to a gene: 9. This CDR3 is built from 15 residues. Germline V CDR1 and CDR2: MNHNS, SASEGT. The CDR3 nucleotides read TGTGCCAGCCTTGGACAGGCCTTAACTAACTATGGCTACACCTTC. Its protein product is CASLGQALTNYGYTF.

The chain is built from TRBV7-3 and TRBJ2-3, with 9 bases lining up with TRBD1. The CDR3 totals 15 residues. The V gene's germline CDR1 is SGHTA and CDR2 FQGTGA. Germline trimming cut 4 bases from V and 0 bases from J; bases unmatched to any gene: 2. Written as DNA, the CDR3 is TGTGCCAGCAGCTGGGGACAGGGAAGCACAGATACGCAGTATTTT. Its translation is CASSWGQGSTDTQYF.

This clone has a single count. The chain is built from TRBV5-6 and TRBJ2-7, with 8 positions matching TRBD2. Germline V gene data show CDR1 as SGHDT and CDR2 as YYEEEE. The length of the CDR3 is 16 residues. Germline trimming cut 0 bases from V and 7 bases from J; bases unmatched to any gene: 12. CDR3 DNA sequence: TGTGCCAGCAGCTTGGACCCCCAGCGGGGGAATTGGGAGCAGTACTTC. Amino acid sequence: CASSLDPQRGNWEQYF.

This chain links TRBV2 with TRBJ2-7; D might be TRBD1 (6 bases). Germline V gene lookup returns CDR1 SNHLY and CDR2 FYNNEI. The ends were cut back, 3 bases at V and 2 bases at J, with 14 bases in the middle. The CDR3 totals 15 residues. In DNA, the CDR3 is TGTGCCAGCAGTGAGCAGGGGACACCGACCTACGAGCAGTACTTC. Its translation: CASSEQGTPTYEQYF.

V gene TRBV13 combines with J gene TRBJ2-3; D remains unclear. CDR3 size: 14 residues. V was clipped by 5 bases and J by 6 bases, with 15 bases between them. The germline gives CDR1 PRHDT, CDR2 FYEKMQ (reference sequence). CDR3 amino acids: CASSPGATIDTQYF. The CDR3 region has the DNA TGTGCCAGCAGCCCTGGCGCCACTATCGATACGCAGTATTTT. Complete variable domain (other parts from reference TRBV13 and TRBJ2-3): AAGVIQSPRHLIKEKRETATLKCYPIPRHDTVYWYQQGPGQDPQFLISFYEKMQSDKGSIPDRFSAQQFSDYHSELNMSSLELGDSALYFCASSPGATIDTQYFGPGTRLTVL.

The gene calls are TRBV7-8 and TRBJ1-5; unclear D gene. V lost 3 bases and J lost 0, with 6 bases in between. The CDR3 length is 14 residues. Germline values: CDR1 SGHVS, CDR2 FQNEAQ. The CDR3 sequence is CASSFTDSNQPQHF. The CDR3 nucleotides read TGTGCCAGCAGCTTCACAGATAGCAATCAGCCCCAGCATTTT.

This chain links TRBV6-1 with TRBJ2-7; TRBD2 aligns across 7 bases. V lost 1 base and J lost 7; bases outside the gene matches: 1. This CDR3 comprises 12 residues. Per the germline V gene, CDR1 is MNHNS and CDR2 is SASEGT. CDR3 sequence reads: CASSEGGGEQYF. In DNA form, the CDR3 reads TGTGCCAGCAGTGAAGGGGGGGGTGAGCAGTACTTC.

The chain employs TRBV6-6 and TRBJ2-3, with 10 bases fitting TRBD2. Germline loops: CDR1 MNHNY, CDR2 SVGAGI (reference sequence). CDR3 length equals 15 residues. V shed 1 base, J shed 5 bases, and the junction held 3 bases outside the gene matches. CDR3: CASSYYSGGQDTQYF. CDR3 sequence (DNA): TGTGCCAGCAGTTACTATAGCGGGGGGCAAGATACGCAGTATTTT.

V and J are TRBV19 and TRBJ1-3; possible D gene TRBD1, 6 bases. CDR3 length equals 15 residues. CDR1 LNHDA and CDR2 SQIVND come from the germline V gene (reference sequence). V was trimmed by 4 bases and J by 2 bases, leaving 12 bases between them. The DNA of the CDR3 is TGTGCCAGTAGTACTATCCGGGACACTGGAAACACCATATATTTT. Translation gives CASSTIRDTGNTIYF.

This clone was counted between two and nine times. The V gene is TRBV15, the J gene TRBJ2-5; D perhaps matches TRBD1 (5 bases). This CDR3 has 13 amino acids. Germline lookup yields CDR1 LNHNV and CDR2 YYDKDF (reference sequence). V was clipped by 2 bases and J by 5 bases, with 9 bases between them. CDR3: CATSRLGLETQYF. Written as DNA, the CDR3 is TGTGCCACCAGCAGACTGGGGCTCGAGACCCAGTACTTC.

The chain links TRBV11-2 to TRBJ1-1; D gene ambiguous. CDR3 length equals 13 residues. Germline values: CDR1 SGHAT, CDR2 FQNNGV. Trimming shortened V by 5 bases and J by 12 bases, and 19 bases separated the two germline ends. CDR3 nucleotides: TGTGCCAGCAGCCTCGGCCAGAGGGCGCCCACTTTCTTT. Its translation is CASSLGQRAPTFF. The entire variable domain, with the rest obtained from reference TRBV11-2 and TRBJ1-1, is as follows: EAGVAQSPRYKIIEKRQSVAFWCNPISGHATLYWYQQILGQGPKLLIQFQNNGVVDDSQLPKDRFSAERLKGVDSTLKIQPAKLEDSAVYLCASSLGQRAPTFFGQGTRLTVV.

Here the CDR3 reads CAISLTGFNEQYF. The CDR3 region has the DNA TGTGCCATCAGCCTCACAGGGTTCAACGAGCAGTACTTC. This chain uses TRBV10-3 with TRBJ2-7; D may be TRBD1 (6 bases). CDR1 and CDR2 (germline): ENHRY, SYGVKD. Trimming left V 6 bases short and J 5 bases short, with 14 bases between. The CDR3 totals 13 residues.

V and J are TRBV19 and TRBJ2-5; D call uncertain. CDR1 and CDR2 (germline): LNHDA, SQIVND (reference sequence). The V end was cut by 4 bases, the J end by 5 bases, with 14 bases between. The CDR3 covers 14 residues. The CDR3 here is CASSTSRPGETQYF. In DNA, the CDR3 is TGTGCCAGTAGTACCAGCCGCCCGGGTGAGACCCAGTACTTC.

The chain recombines TRBV10-3 with TRBJ1-6; maybe TRBD1 (5 bases). This CDR3 region has 16 residues. V was clipped by 2 bases and J by 0 bases, with 8 bases between them. Germline-derived CDR1 and CDR2 are ENHRY and SYGVKD. The CDR3 DNA sequence: TGTGCCATCAGTGAGAATAGGGGCTCCTATAATTCACCCCTCCACTTT. Its translation is CAISENRGSYNSPLHF.

The V and J genes are TRBV6-1 and TRBJ1-6, with TRBD1 identical over 9 bases. Germline CDR1 reads MNHNS; CDR2 reads SASEGT. The CDR3 has 14 amino acids. Trimming took 6 bases from V and 9 from J; bases not matched to a gene: 6. The CDR3 DNA sequence: TGTGCCAGCAGCGAGACAGGGGGTTCTTCACCCCTCCACTTT. The encoded protein is CASSETGGSSPLHF.

The chain has TRBV6-6 and TRBJ1-2; 9 nucleotides align to TRBD1. This CDR3 region has 15 residues. Germline CDR1 is MNHNY and CDR2 is SVGAGI (reference sequence). The junction had 13 bases not matched to a gene; V was cut back by 10 bases and J by 4 bases. The CDR3 loop reads CATRDRAPQGYGYTF. The CDR3 DNA reads TGTGCCACCCGGGACAGGGCGCCCCAGGGCTATGGCTACACCTTC.

Note on this clone: In this CDR3 the conserved last residue, phenylalanine or tryptophan, is missing, so a read error is likely. Because the CDR3's place on the DNA is in doubt, the DNA is left out and the CDR3 is given as listed by TCRdb. The rearrangement links TRBV23-1 to TRBJ1-2; no check of the table's D call, TRBD1, against the DNA was made. TRBV23-1 is assigned to the ORF class and has an uncertain function. From its first to its last residue, the CDR3 has 11 amino acids. The CDR3 region is CASSQSTGVGV.

J is TRBJ2-7 and V is TRBV5-1; 11 nucleotides align to TRBD2. From germline, CDR1 is SGHRS and CDR2 YFSETQ. The CDR3 sequence is 16 residues long. V lost 5 bases, J lost 2 bases, and 9 bases stayed unmatched. In DNA form, the CDR3 reads TGCGCCAGCAGTATCCCCCCTAGCGGGGGGACCTACGAGCAGTACTTC. Its translation: CASSIPPSGGTYEQYF.

This chain links TRBV7-9 with TRBJ2-7; 7 bases agree with TRBD1. CDR1 is SEHNR, CDR2 FQNEAQ, per germline (reference sequence). With 1 base clipped from V and 3 bases from J, the junction kept 6 bases outside the gene matches. The CDR3 length is 15 residues. The CDR3 coding sequence is TGTGCCAGCAGCTTAGGGGCAGGGGGTTTCTACGAGCAGTACTTC. Its protein is CASSLGAGGFYEQYF.

DNA for the CDR3: TGTGCCAGCATCCTCCATTCCAGAGAAAAACTGTTTTTT. This gives the protein CASILHSREKLFF. The chain joins TRBV6-1 to TRBJ1-4, with D unresolved. This CDR3 has 13 amino acids. CDR1 MNHNS and CDR2 SASEGT come from the germline V gene. V was pared by 7 bases and J by 8 bases, with 14 bases between.